This T cell receptor (beta chain) was sequenced during a study of a mutant IDH1 vaccine in newly diagnosed glioma. Time point defined: week 5, during vaccination. With topical imiquimod, each dose of the vaccine consisted of 300 ug of mutant IDH1 20-mer peptide. As for this clone: Its antigen is currently unknown.

Method: immunoSEQ multiplex PCR; TCRdb's copy keeps in-frame clones and lacks some. The data hold roughly 25,000 clones, with 75% to 80% observed a single time. Germline CDR1 and CDR2: MNHEY and SVGAGI. This CDR3 has 14 amino acids. The junction had 9 bases not matched to a gene; V was cut back by 6 bases and J by 6 bases. This specimen was PBMCs, taken from a glioma patient whose treatment included an IDH1 peptide vaccine. The sequence was obtained from a man aged 40-55 years with glioma. The chain combines TRBV6-5 with TRBJ2-7; TRBD1 matches 9 bases. CDR3 sequence reads: CASSAPDRGAEQYV. DNA for the CDR3: TGTGCCAGCAGCGCCCCAGACAGGGGGGCCGAGCAGTACGTC.